Following are 8 T cell receptor beta chains from one sample sequenced in a study of immune evolution from preneoplasia to lung adenocarcinoma. Method: immunoSEQ multiplex PCR; TCRdb's copy keeps in-frame clones and lacks some. The sample includes 12,000 or so clones, under 90% seen only once; the top ten take 3% to 4%. The sequenced sample consisted of FFPE tissue from an adenomatous hyperplasia lung lesion. As to subset: atypical adenomatous hyperplasia (AAH), lung preneoplasia. These TCRs come from a person between 50 and 69 years old with lung adenocarcinoma.

In the case of this clone: At one end the junction does not follow the germline gene, possibly because of a read error. This chain links TRBV5-1 with TRBJ1-1; D gene uncertain. Germline V lookup: CDR1 SGHRS, CDR2 YFSETQ. This CDR3 spans 13 amino acids. The CDR3 here is CASRLEVYTEAFF. The CDR3 DNA reads TGCGCCAGCAGGTTGGAGGTCTACACTGAAGCTTTCTTT.

This clone was counted a single time. The chain uses TRBV7-2 and TRBJ1-2; TRBD1 matches 8 bases. The CDR3 sequence is 13 residues long. From germline, CDR1 is SGHTA and CDR2 FQGNSA. The J segment lost 8 bases and the V segment lost 5 bases, leaving 7 bases of the junction unmatched. CDR3 region: CASSPGQGVGYTF. The CDR3 region has the DNA TGTGCCAGCAGCCCAGGACAGGGCGTAGGCTACACCTTC.

This sequence joins TRBV19 and TRBJ1-4; D might be TRBD1 (5 bases). This CDR3 is built from 14 residues. Per germline, CDR1 LNHDA and CDR2 SQIVND (reference sequence). V was trimmed by 7 bases and J by 8 bases, leaving 17 bases between them. CDR3 in amino acids: CASKGTTINEKLFF. DNA of the CDR3: TGTGCCAGTAAAGGGACGACCATAAACGAAAAACTGTTTTTT.

This rearrangement joins TRBV5-1 to TRBJ1-3; 9 nucleotides agree with TRBD1. Looked up from germline, CDR1 is SGHRS and CDR2 is YFSETQ. The CDR3 is 15 amino acids. The J segment lost 4 bases and the V segment lost 3 bases, leaving 5 bases of the junction unmatched. The CDR3: CASSSGQGKGNTIYF. The CDR3 region has the DNA TGCGCCAGCAGCTCCGGACAGGGGAAGGGAAACACCATATATTTT.

The chain carries TRBV7-6 and TRBJ2-7, with D perhaps matching TRBD1 (5 bases). With 1 base removed from V and 3 bases from J, the gap between germline ends came to 13 bases. In germline, CDR1 is SGHVS, CDR2 FNYEAQ. The CDR3 totals 15 residues. The CDR3 is CASSLVSDSLYEQYF. The CDR3 nucleotides are TGTGCCAGCAGCTTAGTTTCAGACAGTCTCTACGAGCAGTACTTC.

This sequence joins TRBV10-3 and TRBJ1-1; D not resolved. Trimming took 7 bases from V and 0 from J, leaving 9 bases between them. Germline CDR1 ENHRY, CDR2 SYGVKD. The CDR3 has 13 amino acids. CDR3 loop: CAITSSLNTEAFF. CDR3 DNA sequence: TGTGCCATCACCAGCTCATTGAACACTGAAGCTTTCTTT.

Turning to this clone: It is likely a read error, because the conserved phenylalanine at the end of the CDR3 is missing. The chain combines TRBV11-3 with TRBJ1-2, with TRBD1 matching over 12 bases. Germline assignment: CDR1 SGHNT and CDR2 YENEEA. J was trimmed by 4 bases and V by 5 bases; bases with no gene match: 8. This CDR3 has 16 amino acids. CDR3 nucleotide sequence: TGTGCCAGCAGCACAAAGGGACAGGGGGCCGGCTATGGCTACACCTTA. This codes for CASSTKGQGAGYGYTL.

The chain is built from TRBV6-1 and TRBJ2-7, with D perhaps matching TRBD2 (6 bases). CDR3 size: 13 residues. V lost 8 bases and J 0 bases, leaving 11 bases between the germline ends. CDR1 is MNHNS, CDR2 SASEGT, per germline. CDR3 loop: CASGIADSYEQYF. Here the CDR3 DNA reads TGTGCCAGCGGGATAGCGGACTCCTACGAGCAGTACTTC.